These 10 T cell receptor beta chains originate from one sample sequenced in a study of blood T cell repertoires in COVID-19. The repertoire was sequenced with immunoSEQ multiplex PCR; TCRdb's copy has only in-frame clones and lacks some. This table holds tens of thousands of clones, more than 60% found once. What was sequenced was peripheral blood. The receptor set was obtained from a human donor in a cohort sampled during active COVID-19.

This chain links TRBV7-2 with TRBJ2-5, with TRBD2 matching over 15 bases. The V and J ends lost 5 bases and 4 bases, in that order; junction bases with no gene match: 5. The CDR3 spans 16 residues. Germline V gene lookup returns CDR1 SGHTA and CDR2 FQGNSA. The CDR3 here is CASSQGLAGGVETQYF. The CDR3 DNA reads as TGTGCCAGCAGCCAGGGACTAGCGGGAGGAGTAGAGACCCAGTACTTC. Full variable domain (rest looked up from reference TRBV7-2 and TRBJ2-5): GAGVSQSPSNKVTEKGKDVELRCDPISGHTALYWYRQSLGQGLEFLIYFQGNSAPDKSGLPSDRFSAERTGGSVSTLTIQRTQQEDSAVYLCASSQGLAGGVETQYFGPGTRLLVL.

This clone was picked up a small number of times. The chain carries TRBV10-3 and TRBJ2-7; TRBD1 aligns across 10 bases. V trimming: 6 bases; J trimming: 6 bases; junction bases outside the gene matches: 5. The CDR3 has 13 residues. In germline, CDR1 is ENHRY, CDR2 SYGVKD. The DNA for the CDR3 is TGTGCCATCAGGACAGGGGGCTCTGGCGAGCAGTACTTC. Protein sequence: CAIRTGGSGEQYF.

The chain has TRBV9 and TRBJ2-3; D is possibly TRBD1 (5 bases). Germline V gene data show CDR1 as SGDLS and CDR2 as YYNGEE. The CDR3 has 15 residues. Trimming took 0 bases from V and 0 from J, leaving 8 bases between them. CDR3 DNA sequence: TGTGCCAGCAGCGTAGATCAGGGTAGCACAGATACGCAGTATTTT. Its translation: CASSVDQGSTDTQYF.

The gene calls are TRBV29-1 and TRBJ2-7; 9 bases align to TRBD1. The trim removed 4 bases at V and 4 bases at J, leaving 5 bases unmatched. CDR3 length equals 13 residues. From germline, CDR1 is SQVTM and CDR2 ANQGSEA. The CDR3, as DNA: TGCAGCGTTGTCAGGACAGGGGCTTACGAGCAGTACTTC. Residues: CSVVRTGAYEQYF.

The chain is built from TRBV2 and TRBJ1-1, with 9 positions matching TRBD1. Trimming cost V 11 bases and J 5 bases; bases outside gene matches: 12. The CDR3 runs to 14 residues. Germline values: CDR1 SNHLY, CDR2 FYNNEI. For the CDR3, the DNA is TGTGCCGGAAGGACAGGGGATATTTGGACTGAAGCTTTCTTT. As protein: CAGRTGDIWTEAFF. The whole variable domain, filled in from reference TRBV2 and TRBJ1-1, reads EPEVTQTPSHQVTQMGQEVILRCVPISNHLYFYWYRQILGQKVEFLVSFYNNEISEKSEIFDDQFSVERPDGSNFTLKIRSTKLEDSAMYFCAGRTGDIWTEAFFGQGTRLTVV.

This rearrangement joins TRBV5-6 to TRBJ1-1; weak D call: TRBD1 (6 bases). Germline-derived CDR1 and CDR2 are SGHDT and YYEEEE. The CDR3 totals 15 residues. The V end was cut by 3 bases, the J end by 0 bases, with 12 bases between. Written as DNA, the CDR3 is TGTGCCAGCAGCTCACGGACAGAGATGAACACTGAAGCTTTCTTT. The encoded protein is CASSSRTEMNTEAFF.

In its sample, this clone was seen once. V and J are TRBV2 and TRBJ1-6; D remains ambiguous. CDR3 size: 13 residues. V lost 10 bases and J lost 4, with 11 bases in between. Germline V gene sequence: CDR1 SNHLY, CDR2 FYNNEI. For the CDR3, the DNA is TGTGCCACCCGAGGCGGGTATAATTCACCCCTCCACTTT. Translation: CATRGGYNSPLHF.

The chain employs TRBV19 and TRBJ2-1, with D perhaps matching TRBD1 (6 bases). Germline V gene sequence: CDR1 LNHDA, CDR2 SQIVND (reference sequence). The ends were cut back, 9 bases at V and 4 bases at J, with 10 bases in the middle. The CDR3 spans 12 residues. The CDR3 DNA is TGTGCCAGCGGCCAGGGGTACAATGAGCAGTTCTTC. Amino acid sequence: CASGQGYNEQFF.

The rearrangement joins TRBV7-8 to TRBJ2-7; a weak D match, TRBD2 (5 bases). The CDR3 length is 16 residues. CDR1 and CDR2 from the germline V gene are SGHVS and FQNEAQ. V shed 1 base and J shed 0 bases, with 13 bases lying between them. The CDR3 sequence: CASSLDPLGSSYEQYF. The DNA for the CDR3 is TGTGCCAGCAGCTTAGACCCTCTAGGGAGCTCCTACGAGCAGTACTTC.

The CDR3 protein is CASSRTGTGSEKLFF. The DNA of the CDR3 is TGTGCCAGCTCACGGACAGGGACAGGGAGTGAAAAACTGTTTTTT. The gene calls are TRBV18 and TRBJ1-4; TRBD1 matches 9 bases. The CDR3 spans 15 residues. V lost 4 bases, J lost 7 bases, and 7 bases stayed unmatched. CDR1 KGHSH and CDR2 LQKENI come from the germline V gene. Variable domain in full (rest from reference TRBV18 and TRBJ1-4): NAGVMQNPRHLVRRRGQEARLRCSPMKGHSHVYWYRQLPEEGLKFMVYLQKENIIDESGMPKERFSAEFPKEGPSILRIQQVVRGDSAAYFCASSRTGTGSEKLFFGSGTQLSVL.